What follows are 28 T cell receptor beta chains derived from one specimen sequenced in a study of CD8+ T cells in alopecia areata. Reverse transcribed after extraction, RNA yielded cDNA as the sequencing template. Assay: immunoSEQ multiplex PCR; the TCRdb copy retains only in-frame clones and omits some. This sample carries 200,000 to 250,000 clones, 55% to 70% of them seen once, and the ten largest clones take roughly 4.2%. The sample's treatment: oral pan-JAK inhibitor, 5-10 mg twice daily. The specimen was CD4+ T cells sorted from blood, collected at week 4, from a patient treated with tofacitinib. These receptors originate from a human donor with alopecia areata.

This clone showed up just a few times. The gene calls are TRBV10-3 and TRBJ2-7; tentative D call: TRBD2 (7 bases). Germline V CDR1 and CDR2: ENHRY, SYGVKD. The CDR3 sequence is 14 residues long. The V gene lost 5 bases and the J gene lost 4 bases, with 15 bases spanning the gap. CDR3 amino acids: CAISPGGPGYEQYF. CDR3 DNA: TGTGCCATCAGTCCCGGGGGGCCGGGGTACGAGCAGTACTTC.

The chain couples TRBV20-1 to TRBJ2-1; D uncertain. This CDR3 is built from 11 residues. Germline loops: CDR1 DFQATT, CDR2 SNEGSKA (reference sequence). Trimming took off 4 bases at V and 4 bases at J, with 5 bases between the two ends. The CDR3 spells CSATGYNEQFF. Written as DNA, the CDR3 is TGCAGTGCTACCGGTTACAATGAGCAGTTCTTC.

The V and J genes are TRBV5-1 and TRBJ1-1; D is perhaps TRBD1 (5 bases). V was cut by 2 bases and J by 8 bases, with 19 bases left in between. The CDR3 has 15 amino acids. Per germline, CDR1 SGHRS and CDR2 YFSETQ. The CDR3 is CASSFPSDSLREAFF. The CDR3 DNA is TGCGCCAGCAGCTTCCCCTCTGACAGCTTGAGGGAAGCTTTCTTT.

The CDR3 nucleotides read TGCGCCAGCAGCCGCCCGGGGGAGGAGAATGGCTACACCTTC. Translated, it gives CASSRPGEENGYTF. The rearrangement links TRBV5-1 to TRBJ1-2; possible D gene TRBD1, 5 bases. Trimming left V 4 bases short and J 6 bases short, with 16 bases between. CDR3 size: 14 residues. The germline V gene has CDR1 SGHRS and CDR2 YFSETQ. The entire variable domain, with the rest obtained from reference TRBV5-1 and TRBJ1-2, is as follows: KAGVTQTPRYLIKTRGQQVTLSCSPISGHRSVSWYQQTPGQGLQFLFEYFSETQRNKGNFPGRFSGRQFSNSRSEMNVSTLELGDSALYLCASSRPGEENGYTFGSGTRLTVV.

This sequence joins TRBV11-2 and TRBJ2-7; D perhaps matches TRBD1 (5 bases). The V and J ends lost 2 bases and 6 bases respectively, with 14 bases between them. From germline, CDR1 is SGHAT and CDR2 FQNNGV. The CDR3 covers 14 residues. CDR3 in DNA: TGTGCCAGCAGCTTAAGCAGGCCCCAGGGCGAGCAGTACTTC. Its protein product is CASSLSRPQGEQYF.

The chain carries TRBV7-9 and TRBJ1-2; 7 nucleotides agree with TRBD1. The CDR3 length is 14 residues. V trimming: 4 bases; J trimming: 6 bases; junction bases outside the gene matches: 8. CDR1 is SEHNR and CDR2 is FQNEAQ in the germline V gene (reference sequence). This chain's CDR3 is CASSYRQGLDGYTF. CDR3 coding DNA: TGTGCCAGCAGCTACCGACAGGGTCTAGATGGCTACACCTTC.

The CDR3 region has the DNA TGTGCCAGCAGTTCCCGGAACTCTGGAAACACCATATATTTT. This codes for CASSSRNSGNTIYF. The V gene is TRBV6-5, the J gene TRBJ1-3; no clear D. Germline V gene sequence: CDR1 MNHEY, CDR2 SVGAGI. The V end lost 4 bases, the J end lost 0 bases, and 7 bases lay between the germline ends. This CDR3 spans 14 amino acids.

This chain links TRBV18 with TRBJ1-2; D uncertain. Germline V gene lookup returns CDR1 KGHSH and CDR2 LQKENI. The CDR3 length is 14 residues. V was shortened by 2 bases and J by 2 bases, with 9 bases between the two germline ends. CDR3 residues: CASSPKRANYGYTF. CDR3 DNA sequence: TGTGCCAGCTCACCAAAGAGAGCAAACTATGGCTACACCTTC. The full variable domain, its missing parts supplied by reference TRBV18 and TRBJ1-2, is NAGVMQNPRHLVRRRGQEARLRCSPMKGHSHVYWYRQLPEEGLKFMVYLQKENIIDESGMPKERFSAEFPKEGPSILRIQQVVRGDSAAYFCASSPKRANYGYTFGSGTRLTVV.

The chain joins TRBV5-1 to TRBJ2-5; 11 bases match TRBD2. Germline CDR1 SGHRS, CDR2 YFSETQ. Trimming took 2 bases from V and 5 from J; bases not matched to a gene: 8. This CDR3 has 16 residues. The CDR3 here is CASSFGSGGAAETQYF. In DNA, the CDR3 is TGCGCCAGCAGCTTCGGTAGCGGGGGGGCCGCGGAGACCCAGTACTTC.

This chain uses TRBV27 with TRBJ2-7; D call uncertain. This CDR3 spans 14 amino acids. The V gene's germline CDR1 is MNHEY and CDR2 SMNVEV (reference sequence). V lost 2 bases to trimming and J lost 7 bases, with 15 bases between them. In DNA form, the CDR3 reads TGTGCCAGCAGTTTAGTTTTTGGTTCCGGGGAGCAGTACTTC. It translates to CASSLVFGSGEQYF.

The chain carries TRBV4-3 and TRBJ1-1; D is ambiguous. The germline CDR1 and CDR2 sequences are LGHNA and YSLEER. This CDR3 spans 15 amino acids. Trimming pared 1 base from V and 0 bases from J, leaving 9 bases between. CDR3 region: CASSQGVRVNTEAFF. The CDR3 DNA is TGCGCCAGCAGCCAAGGGGTTCGGGTGAACACTGAAGCTTTCTTT.

This chain joins TRBV29-1 and TRBJ2-3; D possibly corresponds to TRBD2 (5 bases). The CDR3 covers 11 residues. The germline V and J ends were trimmed by 7 bases and 5 bases, with 10 bases remaining between them. Per germline, CDR1 SQVTM and CDR2 ANQGSEA. CDR3 nucleotides: TGCAGCGCGGGGTCCGTAGATACGCAGTATTTT. Protein: CSAGSVDTQYF.

This CDR3 is CASSRQGMDTEAFF. Written as DNA, the CDR3 is TGTGCCAGCAGCCGACAGGGGATGGACACTGAAGCTTTCTTT. The chain carries TRBV5-4 and TRBJ1-1; 8 bases map to TRBD1. This CDR3 is built from 14 residues. V was pared by 4 bases and J by 3 bases, with 5 bases of the junction left unmatched. From germline, CDR1 is SGHNT and CDR2 YYREEE (reference sequence).

The genes are TRBV5-1 and TRBJ2-3, with D hard to call. Germline values: CDR1 SGHRS, CDR2 YFSETQ. The CDR3 has 15 residues. V was pared by 3 bases and J by 2 bases, with 13 bases between. The CDR3 loop reads CASSSIRGVTDTQYF. Here the CDR3 DNA reads TGCGCCAGCAGCTCCATCCGCGGTGTCACAGATACGCAGTATTTT.

V usage is TRBV5-6 and J usage is TRBJ2-7, with 10 bases identical to TRBD1. CDR3 size: 14 residues. Trimming removed 2 bases from V and 7 bases from J; junction bases left unmatched: 6. The germline gives CDR1 SGHDT, CDR2 YYEEEE. The chain's CDR3 is CASSFVGQGREQYF. The DNA of the CDR3 is TGTGCCAGCAGCTTTGTGGGACAGGGGAGGGAGCAGTACTTC.

V gene TRBV10-2 combines with J gene TRBJ2-7; D is unresolved. Looked up from germline, CDR1 is WSHSY and CDR2 is SAAADI. V lost 6 bases, J lost 6 bases, and 15 bases lay in between. The CDR3 has 13 amino acids. The CDR3 DNA reads TGCGCCAGCAGATGGACGGCAGTTAGCGAGCAGTACTTC. As protein: CASRWTAVSEQYF.

This chain joins TRBV7-3 and TRBJ2-3; D tentatively reads TRBD1 or TRBD2 (5 bases each). Between the trimmed V and J ends, which lost 2 bases and 3 bases, there was a span of 12 bases. From germline, CDR1 is SGHTA and CDR2 FQGTGA. The CDR3 extends over 15 amino acids. Here the CDR3 reads CASSLYGGVTDTQYF. The CDR3 DNA is TGTGCCAGCAGCTTATATGGGGGTGTAACAGATACGCAGTATTTT.

The genes are TRBV30 and TRBJ1-5; 9 bases match TRBD1. Unmatched junction bases numbered 3, after V lost 1 base and J lost 5 bases. CDR1 GTSNPN and CDR2 SVGIG come from the germline V gene (reference sequence). CDR3 length: 14 residues. CDR3 nucleotides: TGTGCCTGGAGTGGGGGACAGGGATATCAGCCCCAGCATTTT. Amino acid sequence: CAWSGGQGYQPQHF.

J is TRBJ2-3 and V is TRBV19; D may be TRBD1 (5 bases). The CDR3 spans 12 residues. Trimming left V 6 bases short and J 5 bases short, with 9 bases between. Germline values: CDR1 LNHDA, CDR2 SQIVND (reference sequence). In DNA form, the CDR3 reads TGTGCCAGTAGCTCCAGGGTAGATACGCAGTATTTT. This sequence encodes CASSSRVDTQYF.

This chain links TRBV7-2 with TRBJ2-7, with D tentatively TRBD1 or TRBD2 (5 bases each). With 1 base removed from V and 2 bases from J, the gap between germline ends came to 12 bases. CDR3 length equals 15 residues. CDR1 and CDR2 from the germline V gene are SGHTA and FQGNSA. For the CDR3, the DNA is TGTGCCAGCAGCTTAGTGAGGGACGCAGCCTACGAGCAGTACTTC. Translation: CASSLVRDAAYEQYF.

In this sample, this clone turned up a few times. CDR3 in DNA: TGCGCCAGCAGCAGGGGAGGGGGCACCGGGGAGCTGTTTTTT. Translating gives CASSRGGGTGELFF. The rearrangement joins TRBV4-1 to TRBJ2-2; perhaps TRBD2 as D (7 bases). Germline loops: CDR1 MGHRA, CDR2 YSYEKL. This CDR3 spans 14 amino acids. Trimming cost V 5 bases and J 4 bases, with 11 bases left between them.

The V and J genes are TRBV25-1 and TRBJ1-2; 9 bases fit TRBD1. The length of the CDR3 is 14 residues. The germline V gene has CDR1 MGHDK and CDR2 SYGVNS. V shed 4 bases and J 6 bases; nucleotides not matched to a gene: 6. CDR3 in DNA: TGTGCCAGCAGTGGACCGGGACAGGGAAATGGCTACACCTTC. Translated: CASSGPGQGNGYTF.

The chain couples TRBV5-1 to TRBJ1-1; 8 bases match TRBD1. This CDR3 has 16 amino acids. V lost 7 bases, J lost 4 bases, and 15 bases stayed unmatched. Germline V gives CDR1 SGHRS, CDR2 YFSETQ. In DNA form, the CDR3 reads TGCGCCAGCCGAGATGACAGGGGTGTCGGATTCACTGAAGCTTTCTTT. Residues: CASRDDRGVGFTEAFF.

The V gene is TRBV7-9, the J gene TRBJ1-5; maybe TRBD1 (5 bases). The CDR3 is 15 residues long. In germline, CDR1 is SEHNR, CDR2 FQNEAQ (reference sequence). The V and J ends lost 4 bases and 2 bases respectively, with 12 bases between them. The CDR3 sequence: CASSYDTGGNQPQHF. The CDR3, as DNA: TGTGCCAGCAGCTACGACACAGGCGGCAATCAGCCCCAGCATTTT.

The rearrangement uses TRBV6-6 and TRBJ2-3; D may be TRBD2 (5 bases). The CDR3 is 14 amino acids. CDR1 and CDR2 from the germline V gene are MNHNY and SVGAGI (reference sequence). Trimming removed 4 bases from V and 0 bases from J, with 8 bases in between. In DNA form, the CDR3 reads TGTGCCAGCAGTTTCCCGGGGAGCACAGATACGCAGTATTTT. It yields the protein CASSFPGSTDTQYF.

This clone was recorded a few times. This chain connects TRBV30 to TRBJ2-1; no reliable D call. This CDR3 comprises 14 residues. Germline CDR1 is GTSNPN and CDR2 is SVGIG (reference sequence). V lost 0 bases to trimming and J lost 6 bases, with 12 bases between them. CDR3 amino acids: CAWSVRAGGNEQFF. Written as DNA, the CDR3 is TGTGCCTGGAGTGTAAGGGCTGGTGGCAATGAGCAGTTCTTC.

This clone appeared a few times. The rearrangement uses TRBV7-9 and TRBJ2-3, with D uncertain. Trimming removed 3 bases at V and 3 bases at J, with 16 bases between. CDR3 length equals 16 residues. Germline V CDR1 and CDR2: SEHNR, FQNEAQ (reference sequence). The CDR3 spells CASSLGTVLRTDTQYF. For the CDR3, the DNA is TGTGCCAGCAGCTTGGGAACTGTTCTAAGGACAGATACGCAGTATTTT.

This clone has a handful of counts. The chain couples TRBV30 to TRBJ1-4; the D is unclear. V was cut by 1 base and J by 2 bases, with 5 bases left in between. This CDR3 region has 13 residues. The germline gives CDR1 GTSNPN, CDR2 SVGIG (reference sequence). The CDR3 reads CAWSGSTNEKLFF. The CDR3, as DNA: TGTGCCTGGAGTGGGTCCACTAATGAAAAACTGTTTTTT.